The 5 T cell receptor beta chains below were found in one sample sequenced in a study of blood T cell repertoires in COVID-19. Data came from immunoSEQ multiplex PCR; TCRdb stores just in-frame clones and leaves some out. The table has roughly 170,000 clones, roughly 80% seen once. Sequencing input: PBMCs or T cells enriched from blood (not recorded which). Source of these receptors: a woman in her forties or fifties who had recovered from COVID-19.

V and J are TRBV4-2 and TRBJ1-4; D is uncertain. Between the trimmed V and J ends, which lost 3 bases and 1 base, there was a span of 6 bases. This CDR3 spans 14 amino acids. Germline-derived CDR1 and CDR2 are LGHNA and YNFKEQ. The CDR3 spells CASSQSRTNEKLFF. The CDR3 DNA reads as TGTGCCAGCAGCCAGAGTAGAACTAATGAAAAACTGTTTTTT.

The chain is built from TRBV7-2 and TRBJ1-5; TRBD1 is a possible D gene (6 bases). The V gene lost 3 bases and the J gene lost 4 bases, with 10 bases spanning the gap. The germline gives CDR1 SGHTA, CDR2 FQGNSA. The CDR3 extends over 14 amino acids. The CDR3 spells CASSFDRWNQPQHF. The CDR3 DNA is TGTGCCAGCAGCTTCGACAGGTGGAATCAGCCCCAGCATTTT.

The chain is built from TRBV2 and TRBJ1-2; D is uncertain. The V gene's germline CDR1 is SNHLY and CDR2 FYNNEI. The V end was cut by 4 bases, the J end by 3 bases, with 9 bases between. CDR3 size: 13 residues. The CDR3 DNA sequence: TGTGCCAGCAGTGGGACTCTGTACTATGGCTACACCTTC. Amino acid sequence: CASSGTLYYGYTF.

J is TRBJ1-2 and V is TRBV10-3, with 7 bases aligning to TRBD1. This CDR3 is built from 14 residues. After removal of 8 bases from V and 7 bases from J, the junction contained 13 bases not matched to a gene. Germline values: CDR1 ENHRY, CDR2 SYGVKD. This chain's CDR3 is CAIGPRGALGGYTF. DNA of the CDR3: TGTGCCATCGGACCCAGGGGGGCTTTGGGTGGCTACACCTTC.

The chain couples TRBV7-8 to TRBJ2-7; perhaps TRBD2 as D (6 bases). Trimming removed 1 base from V and 6 bases from J, with 10 bases in between. Looked up from germline, CDR1 is SGHVS and CDR2 is FQNEAQ. CDR3 length equals 13 residues. The CDR3 here is CASSLDGTAEQYV. The CDR3 DNA reads TGTGCCAGCAGCTTAGATGGGACTGCCGAGCAGTACGTC.